The next 4 T cell receptor beta chains were all read from a single sample in a study of T cell responses to AZD1222 COVID-19 vaccine. The assay was immunoSEQ multiplex PCR, and TCRdb's table has in-frame clones only and misses some. The data hold some 180,000 clones, with approximately 90% observed a single time. Sequenced material: peripheral blood, taken 28 days after the second dose of the MenACWY control vaccine. These receptors all stem from an adult who received the MenACWY meningococcal vaccine as a control.

The V and J genes are TRBV20-1 and TRBJ2-5, with 10 bases lining up with TRBD2. Germline CDR1 is DFQATT and CDR2 is SNEGSKA (reference sequence). This CDR3 spans 16 amino acids. V lost 3 bases and J lost 4; bases outside the gene matches: 11. CDR3 sequence reads: CSASLLASGSGETQYF. The CDR3 DNA reads TGCAGTGCTAGTCTATTAGCTAGCGGGAGTGGAGAGACCCAGTACTTC.

V gene TRBV7-9 combines with J gene TRBJ2-7; D call uncertain. Trimming removed 1 base at V and 5 bases at J, with 6 bases between. This CDR3 is 12 amino acids long. Per germline, CDR1 SEHNR and CDR2 FQNEAQ (reference sequence). This chain's CDR3 is CASSLVPNEQYF. In DNA form, the CDR3 reads TGTGCCAGCAGCTTAGTGCCTAACGAGCAGTACTTC.

In DNA form, the CDR3 reads TGTGCCAGCCACAGGGGAAGCTCCTATAATTCACCCCTCCACTTT. Protein sequence: CASHRGSSYNSPLHF. This chain uses TRBV28 with TRBJ1-6; 7 bases align to TRBD1. The germline CDR1 and CDR2 sequences are MDHEN and SYDVKM. V was clipped by 8 bases and J by 0 bases; unmatched bases: 4. The CDR3 has 15 residues.

V is TRBV5-1 and J is TRBJ1-1, with D perhaps matching TRBD1 (6 bases). Germline-derived CDR1 and CDR2 are SGHRS and YFSETQ. With 0 bases removed from V and 4 bases from J, the gap between germline ends came to 10 bases. The CDR3 covers 14 residues. CDR3 coding DNA: TGCGCCAGCAGCTTGGGTTTGGACAGCACTGAAGCTTTCTTT. It encodes CASSLGLDSTEAFF.